These T cell receptor beta chains were read from a single sample in a study of shared clonotypes between healthy human individuals. TCRdb's table, derived via immunoSEQ multiplex PCR, lists solely in-frame clones and lacks some. The sample lists approximately 500,000 clones; approximately 79% were seen once. The sample was PBMCs. The receptor set was obtained from a woman aged 40 to 50 in good health. Some clones in this sample may be carry-over from other donors' samples. Each CDR3 is given with its conserved first and last residue.

TRBV4-3	TRBJ2-6	CASSLGTVSGANVLTF
TRBV7-9	TRBJ1-5	CASGDPQPQHF
TRBV19	TRBJ2-2	CASSSPGGLTGELFF
TRBV5-1	TRBJ2-3	CASSLVDRTDTQYF
TRBV10-3	TRBJ1-2	CAISESLDGLRYTF
TRBV30	TRBJ1-5	CAWSSLSNQPQHF
TRBV5-6	TRBJ1-1	CASSLDTGFNTEAFF
TRBV19	TRBJ2-1	CASRETSGTGGRREQFF
TRBV18	TRBJ2-3	CASSPEWGNSNTDTQYF
TRBV4-3	TRBJ2-1	CASASGRSSYNEQFF
TRBV7-9	TRBJ2-5	CASISDEGRKTQYF
TRBV29-1	TRBJ1-1	CSVEEVSGYTNTEAFF
TRBV4-3	TRBJ1-2	CASSQDFNRGSYYGYTF
TRBV4-1	TRBJ2-7	CASSPSPWDEQYF
TRBV6-5	TRBJ1-1	CASSRNRETEAFF
TRBV19	TRBJ2-1	CASSVRRGLAGVTEQFF
TRBV7-2	TRBJ2-7	CASSLLAGGNEQYF
TRBV14	TRBJ1-5	CASSQRTGGKVSNQPQHF
TRBV30	TRBJ2-7	CAWSVRTGEGSEQYF
TRBV6-6	TRBJ2-7	CASSDRLAGSYEQYF
TRBV7-3	TRBJ2-1	CASSPGRDSYNEQFF
TRBV7-7	TRBJ2-5	CASSSGAVGKTQYF
TRBV30	TRBJ2-1	CARSSGDYNEQFF
TRBV18	TRBJ1-5	CASSRLADQPQHF
TRBV7-2	TRBJ2-5	CASSLVGGKETQYF
TRBV10-1	TRBJ2-1	CASSVGPYTYNEQFF
TRBV28	TRBJ1-2	CASSSHRQPAFYGYTF
TRBV28	TRBJ1-6	CASSFGWRLDSPLHF
TRBV30	TRBJ1-4	CAWSYSFTRAATNEKLFF
TRBV5-1	TRBJ2-1	CASSLVASVNEQFF
TRBV6-6	TRBJ1-2	CASSYPDRGYTF
TRBV27	TRBJ2-7	CASSPEGETGDYEQYF
TRBV7-3	TRBJ1-1	CASSLGRANTEAFF
TRBV7-2	TRBJ1-3	CASSLNPPPGNTIYF
TRBV30	TRBJ1-2	CAWSLGTDGYTF
TRBV4-2	TRBJ2-1	CASSLSQGTRVHEQFF
TRBV7-9	TRBJ2-6	CASSVRQAWAGANVLTF
TRBV19	TRBJ2-3	CASSNRVGTDTQYF
TRBV15	TRBJ2-7	CATSRGLGPSTSSYEQYF
TRBV2	TRBJ2-7	CASRVAGLYEQYF
TRBV28	TRBJ2-1	CASRAGGRGEQFF
TRBV7-2	TRBJ2-5	CASSSTGEETQYF
TRBV7-2	TRBJ2-1	CASSLLAGVVNEQFF
TRBV2	TRBJ2-2	CASSEQLFTGELFF
TRBV5-6	-	CASSSRQGAYEQYF
TRBV4-1	TRBJ2-5	CASSRPIGGDAETQYF
TRBV6-5	TRBJ1-2	CASSRAGYGYTF
TRBV11-2	TRBJ2-7	CASSWSRSYEQYF
TRBV23-1	TRBJ1-2	CASGYDREESYTF
TRBV11-2	TRBJ2-1	CASRRISRSYNEQFF